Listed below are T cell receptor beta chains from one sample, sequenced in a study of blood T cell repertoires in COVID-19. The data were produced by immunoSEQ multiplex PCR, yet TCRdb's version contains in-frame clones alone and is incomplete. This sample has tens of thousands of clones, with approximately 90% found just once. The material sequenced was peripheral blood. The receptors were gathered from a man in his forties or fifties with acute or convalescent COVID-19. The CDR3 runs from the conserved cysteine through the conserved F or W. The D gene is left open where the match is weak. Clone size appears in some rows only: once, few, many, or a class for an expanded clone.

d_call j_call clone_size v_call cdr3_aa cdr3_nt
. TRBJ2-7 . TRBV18 CASSPTLQDYEQYF TGTGCCAGCTCACCGACACTCCAGGACTACGAGCAGTACTTC
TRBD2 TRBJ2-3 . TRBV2 CASSEPGLAGEALYF TGTGCCAGCAGTGAACCGGGACTAGCGGGGGAAGCTCTGTATTTT
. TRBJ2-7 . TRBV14 CASSPFLLGGAWYEQYF TGTGCCAGCAGCCCCTTCCTTTTGGGGGGGGCCTGGTACGAGCAGTACTTC
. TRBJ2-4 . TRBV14 CASSQDRQGSFKNIQYF TGTGCCAGCAGCCAAGATCGTCAGGGTTCCTTCAAAAACATTCAGTACTTC
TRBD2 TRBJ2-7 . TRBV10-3 CAISEARGGEQYF TGTGCCATCAGTGAAGCGCGGGGAGGGGAGCAGTACTTC
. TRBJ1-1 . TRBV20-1 CSALKNTEAFF TGCAGTGCTTTAAAGAACACTGAAGCTTTCTTT
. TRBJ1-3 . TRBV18 CASSLNQGRAAGNTIYF TGTGCCAGCTCACTAAACCAGGGCAGAGCTGCTGGAAACACCATATATTTT
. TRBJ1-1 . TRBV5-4 CASTRGLRTEAFF TGTGCCAGTACCAGGGGCCTGCGGACTGAAGCTTTCTTT
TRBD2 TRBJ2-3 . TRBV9 CASSAGGGPDTQYF TGTGCCAGCAGCGCCGGGGGGGGTCCAGATACGCAGTATTTT
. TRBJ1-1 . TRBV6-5 CASSYPTGEAFF TGTGCCAGCAGTTACCCCACGGGTGAAGCTTTCTTT
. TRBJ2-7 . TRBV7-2 CASSSGQMTEQYF TGTGCCAGCAGCTCCGGACAGATGACCGAGCAGTACTTC
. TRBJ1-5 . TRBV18 CASSLSGRSNQPQHF TGTGCCAGCTCACTGTCAGGGAGGAGCAATCAGCCCCAGCATTTT
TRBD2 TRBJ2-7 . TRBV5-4 CASSLGLGYEQYF TGTGCCAGCAGCCTGGGACTAGGCTACGAGCAGTACTTC
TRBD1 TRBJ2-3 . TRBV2 CASSALTGSTDTQYF TGTGCCAGCAGCGCCCTGACAGGGAGCACAGATACGCAGTATTTT
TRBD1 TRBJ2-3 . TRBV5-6 CASSPGTGRDTQYF TGTGCCAGCAGCCCCGGGACAGGGAGAGATACGCAGTATTTT
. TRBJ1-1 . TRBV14 CASSIRGSGTEAFF TGTGCCAGCAGCATTAGGGGGTCGGGCACTGAAGCTTTCTTT
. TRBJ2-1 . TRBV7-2 CASSYLGRNEQFF TGTGCCAGCAGCTACCTCGGTCGAAATGAGCAGTTCTTC
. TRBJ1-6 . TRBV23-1 CASSPPGTTSSYNSPLHF TGCGCCAGCAGCCCCCCTGGGACAACGAGCTCCTATAATTCACCCCTCCACTTT
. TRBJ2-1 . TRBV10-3 CAIGQGNNEQFF TGTGCCATCGGCCAGGGGAACAATGAGCAGTTCTTC
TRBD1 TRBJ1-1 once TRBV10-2 CASSDPGTGGDYTEAFF TGCGCCAGCAGTGATCCCGGGACAGGGGGCGATTACACTGAAGCTTTCTTT
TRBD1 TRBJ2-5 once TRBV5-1 CASSLHHIRQGGKETQYF TGCGCCAGCAGCTTACACCACATAAGACAGGGCGGTAAAGAGACCCAGTACTTC